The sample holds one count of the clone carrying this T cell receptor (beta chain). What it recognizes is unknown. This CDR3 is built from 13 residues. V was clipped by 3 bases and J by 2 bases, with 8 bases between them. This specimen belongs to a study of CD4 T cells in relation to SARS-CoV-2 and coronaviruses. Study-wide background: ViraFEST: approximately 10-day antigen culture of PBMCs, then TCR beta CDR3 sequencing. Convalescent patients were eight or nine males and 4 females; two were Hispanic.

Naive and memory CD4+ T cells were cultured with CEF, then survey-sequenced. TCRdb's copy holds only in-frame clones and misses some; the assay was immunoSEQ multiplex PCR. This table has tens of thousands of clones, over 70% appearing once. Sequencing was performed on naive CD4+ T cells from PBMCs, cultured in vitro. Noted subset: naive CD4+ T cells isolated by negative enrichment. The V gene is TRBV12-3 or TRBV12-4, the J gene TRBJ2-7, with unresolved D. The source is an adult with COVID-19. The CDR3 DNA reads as TGTGCCAGCAGTTTGCCAGGTCCCTACGAGCAGTACTTC. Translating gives CASSLPGPYEQYF.